This T cell receptor beta chain was documented in a study of blood T cell repertoires in COVID-19. The CDR3 sequence is 15 residues long. CDR1 SGHRS and CDR2 YFSETQ come from the germline V gene. V was clipped by 1 base and J by 2 bases, with 12 bases between them. TCRdb keeps only in-frame clones here, not all; method: immunoSEQ multiplex PCR. This table holds approximately 80,000 clones, roughly 80% found once. The clonotype comes from a human donor in a cohort sampled during active COVID-19. The sequenced material came from peripheral blood. The chain couples TRBV5-1 to TRBJ2-5; D might be TRBD1 (6 bases). CDR3 bases: TGCGCCAGCAGCTTGTTGGGCAGGGGACAAGAGACCCAGTACTTC. This gives the protein CASSLLGRGQETQYF.